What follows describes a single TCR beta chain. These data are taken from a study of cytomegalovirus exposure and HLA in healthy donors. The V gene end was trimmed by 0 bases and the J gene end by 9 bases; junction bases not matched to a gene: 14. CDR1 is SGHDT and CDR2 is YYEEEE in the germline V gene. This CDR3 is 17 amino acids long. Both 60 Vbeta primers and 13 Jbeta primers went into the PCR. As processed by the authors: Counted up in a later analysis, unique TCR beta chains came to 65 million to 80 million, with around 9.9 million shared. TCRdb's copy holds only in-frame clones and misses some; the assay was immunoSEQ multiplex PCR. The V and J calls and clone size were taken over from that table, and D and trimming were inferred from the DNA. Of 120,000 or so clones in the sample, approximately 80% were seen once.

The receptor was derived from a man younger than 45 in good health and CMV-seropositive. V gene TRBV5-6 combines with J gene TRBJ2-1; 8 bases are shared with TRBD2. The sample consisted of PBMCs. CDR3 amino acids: CASSLGRGGKFSGEQFF. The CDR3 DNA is TGTGCCAGCAGCTTGGGCCGGGGGGGCAAGTTTTCAGGTGAGCAGTTCTTC.